Shown below are 29 T cell receptor beta chains from a single sample sequenced in a study of T cells after posttransplantation cyclophosphamide. Assay used: immunoSEQ multiplex PCR; TCRdb lists only in-frame clones, some missing. Found here are 25,000 to 35,000 clones, no singletons; the ten largest cover 4.5% to 5%. The sequencing input was PBMCs. All receptors come from a woman aged 25 to 45 in good health and a related stem cell transplant donor.

This clone was seen at least ten times. This rearrangement joins TRBV2 to TRBJ2-1; 11 nucleotides align to TRBD2. With V trimmed by 7 bases and J by 14 bases, 10 bases remained unmatched. The CDR3 covers 13 residues. The germline V gene has CDR1 SNHLY and CDR2 FYNNEI. Written as DNA, the CDR3 is TGTGCCAGCACTAGCGGGGGGAGGGTAAAGGAGTTCTTC. Translating it yields CASTSGGRVKEFF.

This clone was observed a handful of times. The chain combines TRBV7-2 with TRBJ1-2; TRBD1 aligns across 8 bases. Trimming cost V 0 bases and J 2 bases; bases outside gene matches: 14. This CDR3 has 19 residues. Germline-derived CDR1 and CDR2 are SGHTA and FQGNSA. The CDR3 sequence: CASSLAPWQGARMNYGYTF. The CDR3 nucleotides read TGTGCCAGCAGCTTAGCGCCGTGGCAGGGGGCGCGTATGAACTATGGCTACACCTTC.

In its sample, this clone was seen many times. CDR3 DNA: TGTGCCAGCCTCGCAGGGGGCGCTGGGGCCAACGTCCTGACTTTC. Translation gives CASLAGGAGANVLTF. The chain recombines TRBV6-1 with TRBJ2-6; 8 bases align to TRBD1. CDR1 is MNHNS and CDR2 is SASEGT in the germline V gene. Trimming at V came to 8 bases and at J to 2 bases, leaving 5 bases not matched to a gene. The CDR3 covers 15 residues.

This clone showed up many times. The chain is built from TRBV6-6 and TRBJ2-7; 9 bases are shared with TRBD1. Germline-derived CDR1 and CDR2 are MNHNY and SVGAGI (reference sequence). The CDR3 spans 16 residues. Germline trimming cut 0 bases from V and 3 bases from J; bases unmatched to any gene: 6. The CDR3 here is CASSYSTGQGNYEQYF. Written as DNA, the CDR3 is TGTGCCAGCAGTTACTCGACGGGACAGGGAAACTACGAGCAGTACTTC.

This clone came up many times. This chain connects TRBV28 to TRBJ1-6, with 7 bases lining up with TRBD1. The CDR3 contains 15 residues. With 7 bases clipped from V and 5 bases from J, the junction kept 8 bases outside the gene matches. Looked up from germline, CDR1 is MDHEN and CDR2 is SYDVKM. The CDR3 loop reads CASTSTGVDNSPLHF. DNA of the CDR3: TGTGCCAGCACCTCCACAGGGGTCGATAATTCACCCCTCCACTTT.

This clone was detected many times. The V call is TRBV27, the J call TRBJ2-1, with 7 bases lining up with TRBD1. CDR1 is MNHEY and CDR2 is SMNVEV in the germline V gene (reference sequence). The trim removed 8 bases at V and 4 bases at J, leaving 8 bases unmatched. The CDR3 is made up of 14 amino acids. Here the CDR3 reads CASGLQGSYNEQFF. The CDR3 DNA reads as TGTGCCAGCGGCCTACAGGGGTCGTACAATGAGCAGTTCTTC.

A few counts support this clone. The chain links TRBV12-3 or TRBV12-4 to TRBJ2-1; 15 positions match TRBD2. After removal of 7 bases from V and 15 bases from J, the junction contained 16 bases not matched to a gene. The CDR3 length is 16 residues. CDR3 coding DNA: TGTGCCAGCATCCTTCGGCTGGGACTAGCGGGGGGACGTCGGTTCTTC. This translates into CASILRLGLAGGRRFF.

This clone was recorded a few times. This chain connects TRBV7-2 to TRBJ1-5; 7 nucleotides line up with TRBD1. CDR1 SGHTA and CDR2 FQGNSA come from the germline V gene. Losses at the gene ends were 2 bases for V and 11 bases for J; bases not matched to a gene: 12. CDR3 size: 15 residues. Written as DNA, the CDR3 is TGTGCCAGCAGCTTAAACCCGACAGGGTTCGAGGCCCAGCATTTT. Protein sequence: CASSLNPTGFEAQHF.

This clone was seen many times. The chain joins TRBV19 to TRBJ2-7; a possible D gene is TRBD2 (5 bases). Per germline, CDR1 LNHDA and CDR2 SQIVND (reference sequence). V was shortened by 5 bases and J by 3 bases, with 11 bases between the two germline ends. The CDR3 runs to 13 residues. CDR3 sequence (DNA): TGTGCCAGTAGTCTGAGGGCCAGCTACGAGCAGTACTTC. This sequence encodes CASSLRASYEQYF.

This clone came up many times. The rearrangement links TRBV28 to TRBJ2-1; 13 bases line up with TRBD2. With 6 bases clipped from V and 7 bases from J, the junction kept 6 bases outside the gene matches. The germline V gene encodes CDR1 MDHEN and CDR2 SYDVKM. The CDR3 loop spans 15 amino acids. CDR3 in DNA: TGTGCCAGCAGCGAGACTAGCGGGGGGAGTAATGAGCAGTTCTTC. This codes for CASSETSGGSNEQFF.

This clone was picked up many times. The gene calls are TRBV5-6 and TRBJ2-1, with 13 bases fitting TRBD2. Unmatched junction bases numbered 5, after V lost 4 bases and J lost 13 bases. Per germline, CDR1 SGHDT and CDR2 YYEEEE. This CDR3 region has 13 residues. The CDR3: CASSQTSGGIQFF. Written as DNA, the CDR3 is TGTGCCAGCAGCCAGACTAGCGGGGGGATTCAGTTCTTC.

This clone was observed at least ten times. V is TRBV28 and J is TRBJ2-7, with D perhaps matching TRBD1 or TRBD2 (5 bases each). The length of the CDR3 is 16 residues. V was clipped by 1 base and J by 0 bases, with 13 bases between them. Germline loops: CDR1 MDHEN, CDR2 SYDVKM. CDR3 in amino acids: CASSLSRELSSYEQYF. The CDR3 DNA sequence: TGTGCCAGCAGTTTATCCAGGGAGTTAAGCTCCTACGAGCAGTACTTC.

This clone has ten or more counts. The rearrangement joins TRBV29-1 to TRBJ1-1; weak D call: TRBD1 (6 bases). V was pared by 1 base and J by 4 bases, with 13 bases between. There are 14 residues in the CDR3. Looked up from germline, CDR1 is SQVTM and CDR2 is ANQGSEA. DNA for the CDR3: TGCAGCGTTGAAGTACAGGGTATTGGCACTGAAGCTTTCTTT. Translation: CSVEVQGIGTEAFF.

The CDR3 sequence: CASSLDVTDNSPLHF. In nucleotides, the CDR3 is TGTGCCAGCAGTTTAGACGTGACAGATAATTCACCCCTCCACTTT. The V call is TRBV12-3 or TRBV12-4, the J call TRBJ1-6; D might be TRBD1 (5 bases). V lost 1 base to trimming and J lost 5 bases, with 9 bases between them. CDR3 length equals 15 residues.

This clone was observed many times. V gene TRBV28 combines with J gene TRBJ2-7; D call uncertain. The CDR3 is made up of 14 amino acids. Germline loops: CDR1 MDHEN, CDR2 SYDVKM. V was trimmed by 5 bases and J by 1 base, leaving 12 bases between them. For the CDR3, the DNA is TGTGCCAGCAGTGACTTGGTTCGGTCCTACGAGCAGTACTTC. Translated: CASSDLVRSYEQYF. The full variable domain, with the rest looked up from reference TRBV28 and TRBJ2-7, is DVKVTQSSRYLVKRTGEKVFLECVQDMDHENMFWYRQDPGLGLRLIYFSYDVKMKEKGDIPEGYSVSREKKERFSLILESASTNQTSMYLCASSDLVRSYEQYFGPGTRLTVT.

Many counts were recorded for this clone. Here the CDR3 reads CAISEPDRNTEAFF. CDR3 in DNA: TGTGCCATCAGTGAGCCCGACAGGAACACTGAAGCTTTCTTT. The chain combines TRBV10-3 with TRBJ1-1, with D possibly TRBD1 on 5 matching bases. The CDR3 covers 14 residues. CDR1 and CDR2 from the germline V gene are ENHRY and SYGVKD. V was clipped by 2 bases and J by 1 base, with 8 bases between them.

This clone was seen at least ten times. The CDR3 region has the DNA TGTGCCAGTAGTGCCTTGACAGGGGCAGACTATGGCTACACCTTC. It encodes CASSALTGADYGYTF. The J gene is TRBJ1-2, the V gene TRBV19, with 8 bases lining up with TRBD1. Germline V lookup: CDR1 LNHDA, CDR2 SQIVND (reference sequence). This CDR3 region has 15 residues. The V and J ends lost 5 bases and 3 bases, in that order; junction bases with no gene match: 8.

The chain couples TRBV7-8 to TRBJ2-3; 8 bases agree with TRBD1. This CDR3 contains 17 residues. V gave up 4 bases and J gave up 6 bases; unmatched junction bases: 15. Germline assignment: CDR1 SGHVS and CDR2 FQNEAQ. The CDR3 DNA follows: TGTGCCAGCAGCTCGGAGACGGGCAGGGGGCTACCCGATACGCAGTATTTT. As protein: CASSSETGRGLPDTQYF.

This chain connects TRBV5-4 to TRBJ2-5; a possible D gene is TRBD1 (6 bases). Germline values: CDR1 SGHNT, CDR2 YYREEE (reference sequence). CDR3 length equals 13 residues. With 4 bases removed from V and 3 bases from J, the gap between germline ends came to 10 bases. As DNA, the CDR3 is TGTGCCAGCAGCCCACAGGGAAAAGAGACCCAGTACTTC. Amino acids: CASSPQGKETQYF.

The J gene is TRBJ1-6, the V gene TRBV27; 7 bases are shared with TRBD1. V gave up 5 bases and J gave up 4 bases; unmatched junction bases: 8. Germline lookup yields CDR1 MNHEY and CDR2 SMNVEV (reference sequence). There are 16 residues in the CDR3. CDR3 region: CASSATGVLYNSPLHF. The CDR3 DNA is TGTGCCAGCAGTGCCACAGGGGTTTTATATAATTCACCCCTCCACTTT.

This clone was seen repeatedly, ten times or more. This sequence joins TRBV5-6 and TRBJ1-2; tentative D call: TRBD1 (6 bases). Germline lookup yields CDR1 SGHDT and CDR2 YYEEEE. The CDR3 runs 15 residues. V lost 0 bases, J lost 2 bases, and 11 bases lay in between. CDR3 residues: CASSLVPGANYGYTF. CDR3 coding DNA: TGTGCCAGCAGCTTGGTCCCAGGGGCCAACTATGGCTACACCTTC.

In this sample, this clone turned up many times. The chain joins TRBV6-2 or TRBV6-3 to TRBJ1-2; 7 bases agree with TRBD1. CDR1 is MNHEY and CDR2 is SVGEGT in the germline V gene. CDR3 length: 14 residues. The ends lost 0 bases at V and 6 bases at J; junction bases unmatched: 4. The CDR3 region is CASSYSTGHDGYTF. The CDR3 region has the DNA TGTGCCAGCAGTTACTCGACAGGGCACGATGGCTACACCTTC.

At least ten counts were recorded for this clone. The chain is built from TRBV6-1 and TRBJ1-3, with no clear D. The germline V and J ends were trimmed by 2 bases and 3 bases, with 5 bases remaining between them. This CDR3 has 13 amino acids. Germline V CDR1 and CDR2: MNHNS, SASEGT. The CDR3 nucleotides read TGTGCCAGCAGTGAACTAGGTGGAAACACCATATATTTT. Translating it yields CASSELGGNTIYF.

At least ten counts were recorded for this clone. V and J are TRBV12-3 or TRBV12-4 and TRBJ1-5; D remains unclear. Trimming removed 3 bases from V and 0 bases from J, with 6 bases in between. This CDR3 contains 14 residues. CDR3 sequence reads: CASSFSGSNQPQHF. The CDR3 DNA is TGTGCCAGCAGTTTCAGCGGTAGCAATCAGCCCCAGCATTTT.

In this sample, this clone turned up a few times. The chain couples TRBV28 to TRBJ1-5, with D tentatively TRBD1 (5 bases). Looked up from germline, CDR1 is MDHEN and CDR2 is SYDVKM. The V and J ends lost 5 bases and 6 bases respectively, with 14 bases between them. The CDR3 consists of 14 residues. The DNA for the CDR3 is TGTGCCAGCAGTGCCTTGGGGGGGACTCAGCCCCAGCATTTT. Translated, it gives CASSALGGTQPQHF.

The chain couples TRBV28 to TRBJ2-3, with TRBD1 matching 9 bases. Per the germline V gene, CDR1 is MDHEN and CDR2 is SYDVKM. This CDR3 comprises 15 residues. V dropped 6 bases and J dropped 2; count of bases not matched to a gene: 6. The CDR3 is CASSLGTGNTDTQYF. CDR3 coding DNA: TGTGCCAGCAGCCTTGGGACAGGGAACACAGATACGCAGTATTTT.

This clone was seen many times. The DNA for the CDR3 is TGCGCCAGCAGCTTGCGGGTCGGGGAGGAGGTGAACACTGAAGCTTTCTTT. Translating gives CASSLRVGEEVNTEAFF. This chain connects TRBV5-1 to TRBJ1-1; D uncertain. The CDR3 consists of 17 residues. Germline CDR1 SGHRS, CDR2 YFSETQ. Trimming pared 1 base from V and 0 bases from J, leaving 16 bases between.

This clone has ten or more counts. V is TRBV6-5 and J is TRBJ1-5; 7 bases map to TRBD1. The CDR3 totals 14 residues. Germline CDR1 reads MNHEY; CDR2 reads SVGAGI. Germline trimming cut 6 bases from V and 3 bases from J; bases unmatched to any gene: 5. Here the CDR3 DNA reads TGTGCCAGCAGCGAGACAGGGTACAATCAGCCCCAGCATTTT. Translating gives CASSETGYNQPQHF.

The table lists this clone with many counts. The V and J genes are TRBV10-3 and TRBJ1-5, with 7 positions matching TRBD1. The V and J ends lost 8 bases and 3 bases, in that order; junction bases with no gene match: 10. The length of the CDR3 is 15 residues. Germline CDR1 and CDR2: ENHRY and SYGVKD. CDR3 bases: TGTGCCATCGGTGGGGGAGGGGGCCCCAATCAGCCCCAGCATTTT. This gives the protein CAIGGGGGPNQPQHF.